A selection of T cell receptor beta chains follows, all from one sample in a study of blood T cell repertoires in COVID-19. Generated by immunoSEQ multiplex PCR, the TCRdb table keeps only in-frame clones and is missing some. The data contain 95,000 or so clones, about 84% of them seen just once; the ten biggest clones take up roughly 25%. Sequencing was done on a sample of peripheral blood. Receptor source: a man older than 75 with active or convalescent COVID-19. Each CDR3 is given with its conserved first and last residue. D genes are given only for firm matches. Clone size is not always given. Where it is, it says once, few, many or a class for expanded clones.

TGTGCCAGCACCCGACAGGGGGCCAGCGAGACCCAGTACTTC,CASTRQGASETQYF,-,TRBJ2-5,TRBV13,TRBD1
TGTGCCAGCAGCTTAGATCGCGGGGCAGGTTACAATGAGCAGTTCTTC,CASSLDRGAGYNEQFF,-,TRBJ2-1,TRBV11-3,-
TGTGCCACCTCAGCTTTTGGGGGGGACTATGGCTACACCTTC,CATSAFGGDYGYTF,once,TRBJ1-2,TRBV19,-
TGTGCCAGCACTCGGCAGGTTGGCTACACCTTC,CASTRQVGYTF,-,TRBJ1-2,TRBV6-5,-
TGTGCCATCAAGAGCGGGGGCCGCACAGATACGCAGTATTTT,CAIKSGGRTDTQYF,once,TRBJ2-3,TRBV10-3,TRBD2
TGTGCCAGCAGTGAGCAGGACAGTAACTATGGCTACACCTTC,CASSEQDSNYGYTF,-,TRBJ1-2,TRBV6-1,-
TGTGCCAGCAGTGAAGAGGTAGGGGGGGCAAGCAATGAGCAGTTCTTC,CASSEEVGGASNEQFF,-,TRBJ2-1,TRBV6-1,-
TGTGCCAGGGGACTAGCGGCGAACACCGGGGAGCTGTTTTTT,CARGLAANTGELFF,-,TRBJ2-2,TRBV7-6,TRBD2
TGTGCCATCAGGAACCCCACTGGGACAGGGACACAAGAGACCCAGTACTTC,CAIRNPTGTGTQETQYF,-,TRBJ2-5,TRBV10-3,TRBD1
TGCGCCAGCACCCTGGTTGGGAGGGGATGGGGGAACACTGAAGCTTTCTTT,CASTLVGRGWGNTEAFF,once,TRBJ1-1,TRBV5-1,-
TGTGCCAGCAGCCCCCACCCGGGACAGGGTTTGTACAATGAGCAGTTCTTC,CASSPHPGQGLYNEQFF,-,TRBJ2-1,TRBV7-9,TRBD1
TGTGCCAGCAGTTACTCCGGACAGGGAGGAGACGAGCAGTACTTC,CASSYSGQGGDEQYF,-,TRBJ2-7,TRBV6-6,TRBD1
TGTGCCAGCACGCTGAGGCTGAGAGCCAAAAACATTCAGTACTTC,CASTLRLRAKNIQYF,-,TRBJ2-4,TRBV6-4,-
TGTGCCAGCAGCTTGCCAGGGGGCCTCTATGGCTACACCTTC,CASSLPGGLYGYTF,-,TRBJ1-2,TRBV5-4,TRBD1
TGCGCCAGCACCCGCGGGGCAGGACAAGAGACCCAGTACTTC,CASTRGAGQETQYF,-,TRBJ2-5,TRBV5-1,-
TGTGCCAGCAGCCCCGACAGGGACTATGGCTACACCTTC,CASSPDRDYGYTF,once,TRBJ1-2,TRBV6-5,TRBD1
TGTGCCAGCAGCTTGGTGGTAGAAAGCGCGCAGTTCTTC,CASSLVVESAQFF,-,TRBJ2-1,TRBV5-5,-